The TCR beta chain described here comes from a study of CD8 T cells in Susac syndrome (dated by TCRdb to between 2018 and 2020). Study-wide context: Repertoire sequencing was used to test whether CD8+ T cell activation and differentiation in Susac syndrome was antigen driven.

The CDR3 starts with the cysteine, ends with the phenylalanine, and has 14 residues. Just the 42-base CDR3 DNA is kept, in frame starting at base 1. The germline V and J ends show losses of 3 bases and 6 bases respectively, and no gene match explains 5 bases of the junction. Peripheral blood CD8+ and CD4+ T cells from healthy donors, Susac syndrome patients and multiple sclerosis patients were profiled by high-throughput TCR beta sequencing. Healthy donors were age- and sex-matched controls. CD8+ TEMRA cells were enriched by FACS, while bulk CD8+ and CD4+ T cells were purified by magnetic negative isolation. Blood was collected in EDTA tubes and processed within 24 hours, with PBMCs isolated through density gradient centrifugation. PBMCs intended for TCR sequencing were frozen in liquid nitrogen and were later thawed in a 37 degrees C water bath. The sorted or isolated CD4+, CD8+ and CD8+ TEMRA cells reached a purity of at least 90%.

Summary of the overall study and its limitations: The number of individuals in the TCR sequencing and HLA analysis was acknowledged as relatively small.

RNA was extracted using the RNeasy kit, and about 0.45 to 1 microgram was reverse transcribed with random hexamers. TCR beta CDR3 regions were amplified with the immunoSEQ multiplex PCR assay covering 54 Vbeta and 13 Jbeta segments. PCR amplification bias was corrected by using a synthetic template baseline for primer optimization and computational correction. Turning to the authors' computational methods: Reads were assigned to V, D and J genes according to IMGT and analyzed in immunoSEQ Analyzer, with only productive sequences retained. To calculate clonality, Shannon entropy was normalized by log2 of the number of productive unique sequences and then subtracted from one. Public and private clones were assessed among the 100 most prevalent clones of each patient and control. Clones were defined as Susac-specific if absent from the healthy and MS cohorts, from approximately 1,100 published viral clones and from other ImmuneACCESS disease sequences. Through fastp at Q25 and MiXCR, TCRdb rebuilt clones from the public reads, retaining in-frame beta chains. Every entry covers one CDR3 protein and lists the most common genes and DNA from its rows. TCRdb's processing, not the authors' own work, is the source of the V and J calls. In all, the sample holds about 130,000 distinct CDR3 sequences, and 90% to 95% of those were seen once. 0.07% to 0.09% of the sample lies in the top ten.

Concerning this clonotype: Its antigen remains unidentified. No much larger clone exists at a distance of one base, and base qualities are not known.

Sequenced material: CD4+ T cells from PBMCs. This receptor was obtained from a human donor in good health. The chain joins TRBV12-3 or TRBV12-4 to TRBJ2-4; 7 bases in the junction line up with TRBD2. The CDR3 in this case is CASSFGLAVNIQYF. In nucleotides, the sequence is TGTGCCAGCAGTTTCGGGCTAGCGGTAAACATTCAGTACTTC.